The 24 T cell receptor beta chains below were found in one sample sequenced in a study of T cell responses to AZD1222 COVID-19 vaccine. Measured with immunoSEQ multiplex PCR; TCRdb has only the in-frame clones, and not every one. The table lists 120,000 to 150,000 clones, 85% to 95% of them singletons, with around 2.8% in the top ten. The specimen comprised peripheral blood, sampled on day 0 of MenACWY control vaccination. These TCRs come from an adult in good health.

V is TRBV29-1 and J is TRBJ1-5; D is unresolved. This CDR3 contains 14 residues. Germline CDR1 SQVTM, CDR2 ANQGSEA. V was clipped by 4 bases and J by 2 bases, with 12 bases between them. CDR3 region: CSVGVPGGNQPQHF. CDR3 DNA: TGCAGCGTTGGGGTCCCCGGCGGCAATCAGCCCCAGCATTTT.

V and J are TRBV4-1 and TRBJ2-1; D possibly matches TRBD1 or TRBD2 (5 bases each). The CDR3 runs 17 residues. With 0 bases removed from V and 5 bases from J, the gap between germline ends came to 17 bases. Germline CDR1 reads MGHRA; CDR2 reads YSYEKL. The CDR3 nucleotides read TGCGCCAGCAGCCAAGAAGGTGGGGGAGAGATCAACAATGAGCAGTTCTTC. This codes for CASSQEGGGEINNEQFF.

CDR3 amino acids: CASSESRGARTEAFF. The CDR3, as DNA: TGTGCCAGCAGTGAATCACGGGGGGCGCGGACTGAAGCTTTCTTT. The chain joins TRBV2 to TRBJ1-1; D perhaps matches TRBD1 (6 bases). CDR1 and CDR2 (germline): SNHLY, FYNNEI. The CDR3 has 15 residues. Trimming left V 2 bases short and J 5 bases short, with 15 bases between.

The chain couples TRBV11-3 to TRBJ2-2; D may be TRBD1 (6 bases). The CDR3 is 15 amino acids. Germline-derived CDR1 and CDR2 are SGHNT and YENEEA. V shed 6 bases and J shed 5 bases, with 16 bases lying between them. CDR3 residues: CASRKAGVGTGELFF. CDR3 DNA sequence: TGTGCCAGCAGAAAGGCAGGGGTCGGTACCGGGGAGCTGTTTTTT.

This clone was seen a few times. This sequence joins TRBV5-1 and TRBJ2-1, with 10 bases lining up with TRBD2. The CDR3 extends over 15 amino acids. V lost 0 bases to trimming and J lost 8 bases; unmatched junction nucleotides: 5. Germline V CDR1 and CDR2: SGHRS, YFSETQ. The CDR3, as DNA: TGCGCCAGCAGCTTGGTGGTTAGCGGGAGGTATGAGCAGTTCTTC. Translation gives CASSLVVSGRYEQFF.

This rearrangement joins TRBV24-1 to TRBJ1-2, with D possibly TRBD1 on 6 matching bases. V gave up 9 bases and J gave up 8 bases, with 15 bases separating them. Germline V gene lookup returns CDR1 KGHDR and CDR2 SFDVKD. The CDR3 loop spans 12 amino acids. The CDR3 bases are TGTGCCACCCGGGGGCCCTCGGGGGGCTACACCTTC. Amino acid sequence: CATRGPSGGYTF.

The chain couples TRBV24-1 to TRBJ1-5; 10 bases map to TRBD1. There are 17 residues in the CDR3. CDR1 and CDR2 (germline): KGHDR, SFDVKD. V dropped 3 bases and J dropped 3; count of bases not matched to a gene: 7. CDR3 in amino acids: CATSDPGTGAFNQPQHF. CDR3 sequence (DNA): TGTGCCACCAGTGATCCCGGGACAGGGGCCTTCAATCAGCCCCAGCATTTT.

This clone has just one count. For the CDR3, the DNA is TGTGCCAGCAGCCTCTCGACGGACAGGGGAAATTCACCCCTCCACTTT. This sequence encodes CASSLSTDRGNSPLHF. This sequence joins TRBV7-8 and TRBJ1-6, with TRBD1 matching over 9 bases. In germline, CDR1 is SGHVS, CDR2 FQNEAQ. Trimming took 5 bases from V and 7 from J; bases not matched to a gene: 9. The CDR3 spans 16 residues.

The chain has TRBV6-5 and TRBJ2-5; TRBD1 agrees at 8 bases. Unmatched junction bases numbered 7, after V lost 0 bases and J lost 4 bases. This CDR3 has 16 residues. Germline V gene lookup returns CDR1 MNHEY and CDR2 SVGAGI. CDR3 in amino acids: CASSYSSGGGGETQYF. The CDR3 region has the DNA TGTGCCAGCAGTTACTCGTCAGGGGGCGGAGGAGAGACCCAGTACTTC.

This rearrangement joins TRBV19 to TRBJ1-3; D is unresolved. Trimming shortened V by 6 bases and J by 3 bases, and 9 bases separated the two germline ends. Germline assignment: CDR1 LNHDA and CDR2 SQIVND (reference sequence). The CDR3 is 13 residues long. CDR3 sequence: CASSRLVGNTIYF. The CDR3 DNA is TGTGCCAGTAGCCGCTTAGTTGGAAACACCATATATTTT.

In its sample, this clone was seen once. This chain joins TRBV5-1 and TRBJ1-1, with TRBD1 as a possible D gene (6 bases). CDR1 and CDR2 from the germline V gene are SGHRS and YFSETQ. The CDR3 runs to 16 residues. The V end lost 0 bases, the J end lost 4 bases, and 16 bases lay between the germline ends. CDR3: CASSLGPPGVGTEAFF. The CDR3 DNA follows: TGCGCCAGCAGCTTGGGCCCCCCAGGGGTGGGCACTGAAGCTTTCTTT.

The chain joins TRBV2 to TRBJ1-1; D perhaps matches TRBD1 (5 bases). Trimming pared 11 bases from V and 0 bases from J, leaving 13 bases between. Germline V gene lookup returns CDR1 SNHLY and CDR2 FYNNEI. This CDR3 has 13 residues. The chain's CDR3 is CAPRVGMNTEAFF. The CDR3 DNA is TGTGCCCCCAGGGTCGGCATGAACACTGAAGCTTTCTTT.

This chain uses TRBV9 with TRBJ1-2; D gene unclear. Germline V gene lookup returns CDR1 SGDLS and CDR2 YYNGEE. V shed 4 bases and J shed 4 bases, with 14 bases lying between them. The CDR3 contains 14 residues. The CDR3 spells CASSSTGPTYGYTF. The CDR3 bases are TGTGCCAGCAGCTCAACCGGGCCGACCTATGGCTACACCTTC. The complete variable domain, with remaining parts taken from reference TRBV9 and TRBJ1-2, reads DSGVTQTPKHLITATGQRVTLRCSPRSGDLSVYWYQQSLDQGLQFLIQYYNGEERAKGNILERFSAQQFPDLHSELNLSSLELGDSALYFCASSSTGPTYGYTFGSGTRLTVV.

The chain recombines TRBV30 with TRBJ1-1; no clear D. This CDR3 region has 17 residues. V dropped 2 bases and J dropped 1 base, with 20 bases sitting between them. CDR1 GTSNPN and CDR2 SVGIG come from the germline V gene (reference sequence). CDR3 sequence (DNA): TGTGCCTGGAGTCCGACCCGGAGGTCAACCCAGAACACTGAAGCTTTCTTT. Amino acid sequence: CAWSPTRRSTQNTEAFF.

The chain employs TRBV9 and TRBJ2-1; 9 positions agree with TRBD2. With 0 bases clipped from V and 4 bases from J, the junction kept 8 bases outside the gene matches. This CDR3 has 17 residues. CDR1 is SGDLS and CDR2 is YYNGEE in the germline V gene. The CDR3 loop reads CASSVAETSGLYNEQFF. DNA of the CDR3: TGTGCCAGCAGCGTAGCCGAAACTAGCGGGCTTTACAATGAGCAGTTCTTC.

The chain is built from TRBV7-9 and TRBJ2-7; D might be TRBD2 (6 bases). Germline-derived CDR1 and CDR2 are SEHNR and FQNEAQ (reference sequence). V lost 3 bases and J lost 1, with 13 bases in between. The CDR3 sequence is 15 residues long. In DNA, the CDR3 is TGTGCCAGCAGCTTGGGGGGTTGGACTTCCTACGAGCAGTACTTC. Translation gives CASSLGGWTSYEQYF.

This sequence joins TRBV12-5 and TRBJ1-2; D is undetermined. The germline V and J ends were trimmed by 0 bases and 0 bases, with 8 bases remaining between them. CDR1 is LGHNT, CDR2 FRNRAP, per germline. The CDR3 consists of 15 residues. The CDR3 spells CASGLVVGANYGYTF. The CDR3 nucleotides are TGTGCTAGTGGTTTGGTAGTCGGGGCTAACTATGGCTACACCTTC.

In this sample, this clone turned up once. The chain has TRBV7-2 and TRBJ1-6, with 9 bases fitting TRBD1. Germline V gene lookup returns CDR1 SGHTA and CDR2 FQGNSA. The CDR3 length is 15 residues. The V gene end was trimmed by 5 bases and the J gene end by 9 bases; junction bases not matched to a gene: 8. DNA for the CDR3: TGTGCCAGCAGCCCTGCCGGGACAGGGACTTCACCCCTCCACTTT. Its protein product is CASSPAGTGTSPLHF.

This rearrangement joins TRBV28 to TRBJ1-6; the D gene is possibly TRBD1 (5 bases). This CDR3 region has 18 residues. The germline V gene encodes CDR1 MDHEN and CDR2 SYDVKM. Trimming stripped 7 bases from V and 0 bases from J, with 19 bases between. CDR3 sequence: CASTLGRAGSSYNSPLHF. Here the CDR3 DNA reads TGTGCCAGCACCCTAGGGAGGGCAGGGAGCTCCTATAATTCACCCCTCCACTTT.

CDR3 DNA sequence: TGTGCCAGCAGCTTAGATCCGGGACAGCCCCAGCATTTT. Its translation is CASSLDPGQPQHF. The chain links TRBV7-3 to TRBJ1-5; no clear D. This CDR3 has 13 residues. Germline-derived CDR1 and CDR2 are SGHTA and FQGTGA. Trimming removed 2 bases from V and 7 bases from J, with 9 bases in between.

The rearrangement links TRBV3-1 (or the pseudogene TRBV3-2) to TRBJ2-1; D remains ambiguous. The CDR3 runs 16 residues. The V and J ends lost 1 base and 0 bases respectively, with 10 bases between them. Germline loops: CDR1 LGHDT, CDR2 YNNKEL (reference sequence). The CDR3 coding sequence is TGTGCCAGCAGCCAAGTACTTATTAGCTCCTACAATGAGCAGTTCTTC. This gives the protein CASSQVLISSYNEQFF.

This chain joins TRBV5-1 and TRBJ2-1, with TRBD2 matching over 9 bases. Germline V gene sequence: CDR1 SGHRS, CDR2 YFSETQ. This CDR3 has 19 amino acids. J was trimmed by 0 bases and V by 1 base; bases with no gene match: 11. Here the CDR3 reads CASSLRGSGGAISYNEQFF. CDR3 coding DNA: TGCGCCAGCAGCTTGCGGGGTAGCGGGGGAGCCATCTCCTACAATGAGCAGTTCTTC.

The chain couples TRBV6-5 to TRBJ1-3, with D possibly being TRBD1 (6 bases). V gave up 2 bases and J gave up 2 bases, with 7 bases separating them. This CDR3 spans 14 amino acids. CDR1 and CDR2 (germline): MNHEY, SVGAGI. The CDR3 DNA is TGTGCCAGCAGTTACAACAGGGCTGGAAACACCATATATTTT. Its translation is CASSYNRAGNTIYF.

The rearrangement links TRBV10-3 to TRBJ1-2, with 7 bases that match TRBD1. Germline loops: CDR1 ENHRY, CDR2 SYGVKD. The CDR3 spans 13 residues. Losses at the gene ends were 2 bases for V and 4 bases for J; bases not matched to a gene: 1. CDR3 sequence reads: CAISEGDSYGYTF. The CDR3 DNA follows: TGTGCCATCAGTGAGGGGGACAGCTATGGCTACACCTTC.